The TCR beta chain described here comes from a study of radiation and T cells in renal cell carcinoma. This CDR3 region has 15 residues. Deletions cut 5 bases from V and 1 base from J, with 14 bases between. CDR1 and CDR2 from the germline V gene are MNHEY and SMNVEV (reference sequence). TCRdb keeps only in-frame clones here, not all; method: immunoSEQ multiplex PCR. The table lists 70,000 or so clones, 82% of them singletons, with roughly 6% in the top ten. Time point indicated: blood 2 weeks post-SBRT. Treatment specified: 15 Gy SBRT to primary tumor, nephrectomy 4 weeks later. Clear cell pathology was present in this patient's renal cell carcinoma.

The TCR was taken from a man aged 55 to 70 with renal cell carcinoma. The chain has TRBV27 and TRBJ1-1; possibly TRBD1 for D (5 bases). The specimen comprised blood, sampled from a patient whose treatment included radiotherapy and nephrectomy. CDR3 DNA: TGTGCCAGCAGTCCATTTGGGGGTCGGAACACTGAAGCTTTCTTT. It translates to CASSPFGGRNTEAFF.